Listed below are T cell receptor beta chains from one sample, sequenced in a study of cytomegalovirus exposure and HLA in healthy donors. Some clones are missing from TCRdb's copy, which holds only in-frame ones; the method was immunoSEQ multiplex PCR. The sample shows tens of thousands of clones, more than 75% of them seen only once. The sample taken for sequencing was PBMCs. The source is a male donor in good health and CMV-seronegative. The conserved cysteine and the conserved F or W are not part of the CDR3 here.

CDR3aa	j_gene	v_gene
ASSDPGQGANQPQH	TRBJ1-5	TRBV2
ASSPQTVTSGNTIY	TRBJ1-3	TRBV5-1
SAGTGTASYEQY	TRBJ2-7	TRBV29-1
ASSIGGSSNQPQH	TRBJ1-5	TRBV19
ASSPLTDLYGYT	TRBJ1-2	TRBV28
ASREVQEQY	TRBJ2-7	TRBV6-1
ASSTAGGSYGYT	TRBJ1-2	TRBV19
ASGLDTGAAGEQF	TRBJ2-1	TRBV12-5
ASSVRLVGGGDTQY	TRBJ2-3	TRBV2
AWSKRGQQETQY	TRBJ2-5	TRBV30
ASKGAGGLYGQY	TRBJ2-7	TRBV27
AWSFTGVGANVLT	TRBJ2-6	TRBV30
ASSRAQGRGSNSPLH	TRBJ1-6	TRBV5-4
ASSESGDHYGYT	TRBJ1-2	TRBV6-1
ASSVGGVNTEAF	TRBJ1-1	TRBV6-1
ASSHTGVGETQY	TRBJ2-5	TRBV11-1
ASSLQGLPDTQY	TRBJ2-3	TRBV5-1
ASRAGAGDEKLF	TRBJ1-4	TRBV6-6
ASSAEYRETEAF	TRBJ1-1	TRBV18
ASSGRTGGRDGYT	TRBJ1-2	TRBV7-2
ASSPRDKTYEQY	TRBJ2-7	TRBV7-9
ASSPRLAGTDTQY	TRBJ2-3	TRBV7-3